Listed below are T cell receptor beta chains from one sample, sequenced in a study of regulatory T cells in long-lasting Graves disease. MiXCR, run by TCRdb on the multiplex PCR reads, gives a single entry per CDR3 protein. In the table there are hundreds of thousands of distinct CDR3 sequences, less than 25% of which are singletons. This sample comprised peripheral blood mononuclear cells (PBMCs), obtained when the disease was refractory, from a patient treated with antithyroid drugs. These receptors all stem from a female donor with Graves disease. The conserved cysteine and the conserved F or W are not part of the CDR3 here. A D gene is named only where the DNA matches it firmly.

D	V	length	J	CDR3
TRBD1	TRBV28	13	TRBJ1-2	ASSWTGQGAEGYT
NA	TRBV2	12	TRBJ2-4	ASSETAGLNIQY
NA	TRBV3-1	12	TRBJ1-6	ASSQRLRDSPLH
NA	TRBV28	13	TRBJ1-1	ASTGAGEANTEAF
NA	TRBV4-3	14	TRBJ1-6	ASSQEGRGANSPLH
NA	TRBV3-1	12	TRBJ2-7	ASSQGRSRDEQY
NA	TRBV15	13	TRBJ2-2	ATSPHLKGDGELF
NA	TRBV6-5	13	TRBJ1-4	ASSYASPTNEKLF
TRBD1	TRBV6-5	12	TRBJ2-7	ASSFTGTVEEQY
NA	TRBV7-3	13	TRBJ1-5	ASSFRNGSNQPQH
NA	TRBV12-3/TRBV12-4	12	TRBJ1-1	ASSLVPGQSEAF
NA	TRBV20-1	12	TRBJ1-1	SARDPGAGTEAF
TRBD1	TRBV20-1	12	TRBJ1-5	SSGQGAPKQPQH
TRBD1	TRBV28	11	TRBJ2-1	ASRGTGYNEQF
TRBD1	TRBV20-1	12	TRBJ2-7	SARGGQGPYEQY
NA	TRBV6-1	13	TRBJ2-7	ASSQDRLLTYEQY
NA	TRBV6-2/TRBV6-3	13	TRBJ1-1	ASSYSAGTNTEAF
NA	TRBV27	11	TRBJ1-6	ASSLKVGQSLH
TRBD2	TRBV5-1	15	TRBJ2-5	ASSHSGTSGREETQY
TRBD1	TRBV10-3	14	TRBJ2-5	AIGSSGGRGQETQY
NA	TRBV7-3	11	TRBJ2-2	ASSPTVAGELF
NA	TRBV7-2	10	TRBJ2-7	ASSLGAYEQY